This TCR beta chain was found in a study of blood T cell repertoires in COVID-19. This CDR3 is 14 amino acids long. With 1 base removed from V and 6 bases from J, the gap between germline ends came to 10 bases. In germline, CDR1 is LNHDA, CDR2 SQIVND (reference sequence). Recruitment covered about two dozen US areas and drew participants whose ages spanned roughly 18 to 90 years. Assignments of participants to cohorts depended upon their own reported clinical history. Resolution of symptoms, clearance, or two negative PCRs was present in recovered Cohort 3 donors. Methods used by the authors: For nucleated cells, counts were estimated from reference gene primer amplification. Some clones are missing from TCRdb's copy, which holds only in-frame ones; the method was immunoSEQ multiplex PCR. V, J and clone size are taken as reported in that table, and D and trimming were inferred from the DNA itself. The table shows more than 150,000 clones, with approximately 80% occurring only once.

This chain joins TRBV19 and TRBJ1-5; a weak D match, TRBD1 (5 bases). The sample taken for sequencing was PBMCs or T cells enriched from blood (not recorded which). The sequence was collected from a woman aged 45-65 years who had recovered from COVID-19. CDR3 DNA sequence: TGTGCCAGTAGTATAGTGGAGGGGACTCAGCCCCAGCATTTT. This encodes CASSIVEGTQPQHF.